These T cell receptor beta chains were read from a single sample in a study of CD8 T cells in Susac syndrome. TCRdb reprocessed the immunoSEQ multiplex PCR reads via MiXCR and lists one record per CDR3 protein. The sample yields about 130,000 distinct CDR3 sequences, around 94% seen once. The source material was CD8+ T cells from PBMCs. Source of these receptors: a human donor with Susac syndrome. Both conserved end residues are part of each CDR3. The D gene is left open where the match is weak.

J gene: TRBJ2-3; V gene: TRBV19; D gene: TRBD2; CDR3 protein: CASSMGREGLEDTQYF
J gene: TRBJ2-7; V gene: TRBV27; D gene: -; CDR3 protein: CASSLGRGSYEQYF
J gene: TRBJ1-1; V gene: TRBV20-1; D gene: -; CDR3 protein: CSARDGPSTEAFF
J gene: TRBJ2-3; V gene: TRBV11-2; D gene: TRBD2; CDR3 protein: CASSSGTSGGGADTQYF
J gene: TRBJ2-2; V gene: TRBV11-1; D gene: TRBD2; CDR3 protein: CASSPILAGTSGSAHTGELFF
J gene: TRBJ2-5; V gene: TRBV12-3/TRBV12-4; D gene: -; CDR3 protein: CASSLLRKETQYF
J gene: TRBJ2-5; V gene: TRBV4-3; D gene: -; CDR3 protein: CASSQGRGPLETQYF
J gene: TRBJ2-5; V gene: TRBV4-1; D gene: TRBD1; CDR3 protein: CASRRTGRETQYF
J gene: TRBJ2-2; V gene: TRBV4-3; D gene: -; CDR3 protein: CASSQDRRDILPNTGELFF
J gene: TRBJ2-5; V gene: TRBV5-6; D gene: -; CDR3 protein: CASSFQETQYF
J gene: TRBJ1-2; V gene: TRBV3-1; D gene: -; CDR3 protein: CASSPGNNYGYTF
J gene: TRBJ2-5; V gene: TRBV19; D gene: -; CDR3 protein: CASFLLQGRETQYF
J gene: TRBJ2-7; V gene: TRBV28; D gene: -; CDR3 protein: CASSLQQSFYEQYF
J gene: TRBJ2-7; V gene: TRBV27; D gene: TRBD2; CDR3 protein: CASSPKTSGYEQYF
J gene: TRBJ1-6; V gene: TRBV4-1; D gene: -; CDR3 protein: CASSPEGEVSPLHF
J gene: TRBJ2-1; V gene: TRBV20-1; D gene: -; CDR3 protein: CSARGWVEIEQFF
J gene: TRBJ1-6; V gene: TRBV19; D gene: -; CDR3 protein: CASSGHSDIYNSPLHF
J gene: TRBJ2-5; V gene: TRBV7-9; D gene: TRBD2; CDR3 protein: CASSLARLARKETQYF
J gene: TRBJ2-7; V gene: TRBV28; D gene: -; CDR3 protein: CATTRGGYEQYF
J gene: TRBJ2-3; V gene: TRBV30; D gene: TRBD1; CDR3 protein: CAVSGGAPDTQYF
J gene: TRBJ2-1; V gene: TRBV19; D gene: -; CDR3 protein: CASEEGGSSYNEQFF
J gene: TRBJ2-7; V gene: TRBV20-1; D gene: TRBD2; CDR3 protein: CSASSGGPSYEQYF
J gene: TRBJ1-5; V gene: TRBV4-1; D gene: -; CDR3 protein: CASSQDFGGYEQPQHF
J gene: TRBJ2-5; V gene: TRBV12-5; D gene: -; CDR3 protein: CASGLVLGAGVETQYF
J gene: TRBJ2-7; V gene: TRBV5-1; D gene: TRBD1; CDR3 protein: CASSTGTGSYEQYF
J gene: TRBJ2-5; V gene: TRBV9; D gene: TRBD2; CDR3 protein: CASSAGTSGMETQYF
J gene: TRBJ1-1; V gene: TRBV7-2; D gene: TRBD1; CDR3 protein: CASSDPGAGGYMNTEAFF
J gene: TRBJ2-1; V gene: TRBV4-2; D gene: TRBD1; CDR3 protein: CASSQEVRTGFHNEQFF